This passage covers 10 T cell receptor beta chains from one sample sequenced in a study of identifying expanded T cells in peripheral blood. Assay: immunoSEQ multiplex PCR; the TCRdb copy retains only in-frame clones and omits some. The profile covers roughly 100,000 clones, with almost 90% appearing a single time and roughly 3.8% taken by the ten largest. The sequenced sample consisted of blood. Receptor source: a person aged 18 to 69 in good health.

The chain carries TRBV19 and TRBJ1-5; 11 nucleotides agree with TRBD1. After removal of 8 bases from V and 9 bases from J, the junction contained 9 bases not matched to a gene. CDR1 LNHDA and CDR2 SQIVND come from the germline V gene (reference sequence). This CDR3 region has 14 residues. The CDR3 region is CASGAAGTGGPQHF. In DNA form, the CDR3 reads TGTGCCAGTGGGGCGGCCGGGACAGGGGGGCCCCAGCATTTT. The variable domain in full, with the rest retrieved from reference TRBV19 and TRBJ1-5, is DGGITQSPKYLFRKEGQNVTLSCEQNLNHDAMYWYRQDPGQGLRLIYYSQIVNDFQKGDIAEGYSVSREKKESFPLTVTSAQKNPTAFYLCASGAAGTGGPQHFGDGTRLSIL.

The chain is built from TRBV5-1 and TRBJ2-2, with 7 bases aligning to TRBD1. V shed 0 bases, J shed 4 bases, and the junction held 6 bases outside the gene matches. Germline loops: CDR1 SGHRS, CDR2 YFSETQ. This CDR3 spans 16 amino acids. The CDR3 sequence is CASSLATGVATGELFF. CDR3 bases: TGCGCCAGCAGCTTGGCCACAGGGGTGGCCACCGGGGAGCTGTTTTTT.

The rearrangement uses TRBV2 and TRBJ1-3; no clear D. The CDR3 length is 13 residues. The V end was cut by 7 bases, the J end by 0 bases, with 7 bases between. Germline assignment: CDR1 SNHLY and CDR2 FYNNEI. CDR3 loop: CASTRDSGNTIYF. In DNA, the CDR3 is TGTGCCAGCACTAGGGACTCTGGAAACACCATATATTTT.

Written as DNA, the CDR3 is TGTGCCAGCAGTTGGGACAACTACGAGCAGTACTTC. Translating gives CASSWDNYEQYF. The gene calls are TRBV19 and TRBJ2-7; TRBD1 is a possible D gene (6 bases). This CDR3 has 12 amino acids. CDR1 and CDR2 from the germline V gene are LNHDA and SQIVND (reference sequence). V lost 9 bases and J lost 3, with 12 bases in between.

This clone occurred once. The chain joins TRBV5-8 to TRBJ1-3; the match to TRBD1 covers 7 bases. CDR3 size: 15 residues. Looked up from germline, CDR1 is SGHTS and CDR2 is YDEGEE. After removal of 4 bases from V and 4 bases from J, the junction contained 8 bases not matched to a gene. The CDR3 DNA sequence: TGTGCCAGCAGCGTACCCAGGGGGGCAGGAAACACCATATATTTT. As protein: CASSVPRGAGNTIYF.

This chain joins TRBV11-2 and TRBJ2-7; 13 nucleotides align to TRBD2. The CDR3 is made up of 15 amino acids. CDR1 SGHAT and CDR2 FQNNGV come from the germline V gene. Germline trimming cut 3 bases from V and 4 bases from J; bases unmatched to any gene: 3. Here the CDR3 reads CASSFRTSGSYEQYF. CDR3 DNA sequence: TGTGCCAGCAGCTTTAGGACTAGCGGGAGTTACGAGCAGTACTTC.

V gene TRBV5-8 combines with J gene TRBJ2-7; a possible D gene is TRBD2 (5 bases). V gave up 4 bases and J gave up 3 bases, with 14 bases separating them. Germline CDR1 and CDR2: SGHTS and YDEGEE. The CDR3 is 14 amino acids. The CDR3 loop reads CASSPDRDNYEQYF. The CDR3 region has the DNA TGTGCCAGCAGCCCGGACCGGGATAACTACGAGCAGTACTTC.

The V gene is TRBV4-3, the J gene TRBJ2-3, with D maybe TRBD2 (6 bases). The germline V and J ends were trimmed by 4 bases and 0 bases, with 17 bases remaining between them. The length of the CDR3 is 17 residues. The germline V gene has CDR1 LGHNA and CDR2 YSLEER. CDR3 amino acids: CASSPNPAGTSTDTQYF. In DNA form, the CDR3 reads TGCGCCAGCAGCCCCAATCCGGCGGGAACTAGCACAGATACGCAGTATTTT.

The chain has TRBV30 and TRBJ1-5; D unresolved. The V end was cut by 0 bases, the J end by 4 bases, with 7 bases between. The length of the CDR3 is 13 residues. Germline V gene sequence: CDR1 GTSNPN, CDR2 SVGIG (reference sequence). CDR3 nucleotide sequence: TGTGCCTGGAGTGTAGCAGTAAATCAGCCCCAGCATTTT. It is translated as CAWSVAVNQPQHF.

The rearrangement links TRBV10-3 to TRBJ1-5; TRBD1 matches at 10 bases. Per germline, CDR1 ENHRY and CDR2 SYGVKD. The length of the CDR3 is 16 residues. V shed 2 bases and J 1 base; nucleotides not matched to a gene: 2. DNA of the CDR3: TGTGCCATCAGTGAGGGGGACAGGGGAAGCAATCAGCCCCAGCATTTT. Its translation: CAISEGDRGSNQPQHF.